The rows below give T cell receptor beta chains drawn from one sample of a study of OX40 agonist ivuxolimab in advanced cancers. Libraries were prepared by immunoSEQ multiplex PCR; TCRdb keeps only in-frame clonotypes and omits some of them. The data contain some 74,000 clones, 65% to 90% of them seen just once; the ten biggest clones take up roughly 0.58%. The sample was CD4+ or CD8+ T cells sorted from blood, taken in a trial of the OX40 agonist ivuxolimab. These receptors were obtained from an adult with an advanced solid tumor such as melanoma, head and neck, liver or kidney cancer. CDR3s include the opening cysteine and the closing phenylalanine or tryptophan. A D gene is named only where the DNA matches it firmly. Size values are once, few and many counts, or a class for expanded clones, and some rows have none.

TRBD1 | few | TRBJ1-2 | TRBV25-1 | TGTGCCAGCAGTGATTTTGAGACAGGGGGCTCTAACTATGGCTACACCTTC | CASSDFETGGSNYGYTF
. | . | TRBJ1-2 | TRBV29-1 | TGCAGCGTTGGAAGGGACTATGGCTACACCTTC | CSVGRDYGYTF
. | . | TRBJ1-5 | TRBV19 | TGTGCCAGTAGTATATGGGCAGGGGACAATCAGCCCCAGCATTTT | CASSIWAGDNQPQHF
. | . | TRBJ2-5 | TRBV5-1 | TGCGCCAGCAGCTTGGCCGGTAGCCAAGAGACCCAGTACTTC | CASSLAGSQETQYF
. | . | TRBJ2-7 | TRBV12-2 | TGTGCAAGATCAGGGACTACCCCATACGAGCAGTACTTC | CARSGTTPYEQYF
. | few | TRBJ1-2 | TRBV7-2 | TGTGCCAGCAGCTTATCTAACAGGGACGGCTACACCTTC | CASSLSNRDGYTF
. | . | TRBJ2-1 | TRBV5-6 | TGTGCCAGCAGCTATCCCTCGGGGGACAGTCGGGATGAGCAGTTCTTC | CASSYPSGDSRDEQFF
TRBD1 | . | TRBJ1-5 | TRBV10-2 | TGCGCCAGCAGTGGAGGGACAGCCAATCAGCCCCAGCATTTT | CASSGGTANQPQHF
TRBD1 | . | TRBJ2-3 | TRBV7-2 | TGTGCCAGCAGCTCCGAGGGGGCGTGGGGGGATACGCAGTATTTT | CASSSEGAWGDTQYF
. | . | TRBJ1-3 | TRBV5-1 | TGCGCCAGCAGCCCCCAGACAGTCTCTGGAAACACCATATATTTT | CASSPQTVSGNTIYF
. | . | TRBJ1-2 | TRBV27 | TGTGCCAGCAGTTTAAGGCAGAACTATGGCTACACCTTC | CASSLRQNYGYTF
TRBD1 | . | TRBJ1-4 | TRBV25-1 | TGTGCCAGCGGCCGTCGCGACAGGGTTGATGAAAAACTGTTTTTT | CASGRRDRVDEKLFF
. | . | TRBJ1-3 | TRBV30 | TGTGCCTGGAGAAGTATGGGAAACACCATATATTTT | CAWRSMGNTIYF
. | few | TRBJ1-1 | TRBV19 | TGTGCCAGCAGTCGGGAGGGCTTAGACACTGAAGCTTTCTTT | CASSREGLDTEAFF
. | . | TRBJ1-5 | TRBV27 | TGTGCCAGCAGTTCCACCGGGTCGAATCAGCCCCAGCATTTT | CASSSTGSNQPQHF
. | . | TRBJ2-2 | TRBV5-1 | TGCGCCAGCAGCCCCGTTTCGGGGGGCAGCGGCACCGGGGAGCTGTTTTTT | CASSPVSGGSGTGELFF
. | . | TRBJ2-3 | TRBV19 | TGTGCCAGCGGAATGGTTACCACAGATACGCAGTATTTT | CASGMVTTDTQYF
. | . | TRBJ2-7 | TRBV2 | TGTGCCAGCCGGGACTGGCACTCCTACGAGCAGTACTTC | CASRDWHSYEQYF
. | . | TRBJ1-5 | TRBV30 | TGTGCCTGGAGCCTCGGATCCGGTCAGCCCCAGCATTTT | CAWSLGSGQPQHF
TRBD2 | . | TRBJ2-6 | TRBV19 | TGTGCCAGTAGTATAGCTCCTGGGGGGGCTGGGGCCAACGTCCTGACTTTC | CASSIAPGGAGANVLTF
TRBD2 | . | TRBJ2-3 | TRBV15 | TGTGCCACCAGCAGAGATTATACTAGCGGCCGAGGGGCAGATACGCAGTATTTT | CATSRDYTSGRGADTQYF
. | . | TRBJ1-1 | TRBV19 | TGTGCCAGTAGTAGTCAGGGACGGAGTGAAGCTTTCTTT | CASSSQGRSEAFF
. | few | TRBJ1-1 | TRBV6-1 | TGTGCCAGCAGTGAACAGTCCGGGACTGAAGCTTTCTTT | CASSEQSGTEAFF
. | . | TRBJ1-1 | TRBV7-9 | TGTGCCAGCAGCTTGACAGAATACACTGAAGCTTTCTTT | CASSLTEYTEAFF
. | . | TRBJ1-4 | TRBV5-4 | TGTGCCAGCATTAACCGGGAGAGAGAAATTAATGAAAAACTGTTTTTT | CASINREREINEKLFF